The 15 T cell receptor beta chains below come from one sample, sequenced in a study of Graves' ophthalmopathy and Graves' hyperthyroidism. RNA transcripts provided the template for amplifying TCR beta CDR3 regions. First-round RT-PCR employed HTBI primers, with a second-round multiplex PCR after it. TCRdb processed the multiplex PCR reads anew with MiXCR; each CDR3 protein has one entry. The repertoire holds roughly 610,000 distinct CDR3 sequences, with 20% to 25% as singletons. Source material: peripheral blood. These receptors were obtained from a woman aged 18-29 years with stable Graves' hyperthyroidism. Some clones in this sample may be carry-over from other donors' samples.

There are many counts of this clonotype. The chain carries TRBV28 and TRBJ1-5, with no clear D. CDR1 is MDHEN, CDR2 SYDVKM, per germline. Trimming pared 4 bases from V and 3 bases from J, leaving 10 bases between. This CDR3 is 14 amino acids long. The CDR3, as DNA: TGTGCCAGCAGTTCAGGATTCAACAATCAGCCCCAGCATTTT. Translation: CASSSGFNNQPQHF.

The chain carries TRBV2 and TRBJ2-7; D is ambiguous. With 6 bases removed from V and 10 bases from J, the gap between germline ends came to 13 bases. The length of the CDR3 is 11 residues. Germline CDR1 reads SNHLY; CDR2 reads FYNNEI. CDR3 residues: CASRTYSDQYF. CDR3 nucleotides: TGTGCCAGCAGAACCTACAGCGACCAGTACTTC.

The chain employs TRBV12-3 or TRBV12-4 and TRBJ2-5; 9 bases are shared with TRBD1. CDR3 length equals 13 residues. J lost 9 bases, V lost 6 bases, and 8 bases had no gene match. The CDR3 region is CASRPGTGKPQYF. DNA of the CDR3: TGTGCCAGCAGACCCGGGACAGGGAAGCCCCAGTACTTC.

This clonotype was detected many times. The chain carries TRBV5-1 and TRBJ2-2; D not certain. Germline-derived CDR1 and CDR2 are SGHRS and YFSETQ. The CDR3 extends over 14 amino acids. V lost 5 bases and J 2 bases, leaving 10 bases between the germline ends. The CDR3 sequence is CASRLTTNTGELFF. The CDR3 DNA reads as TGCGCCAGCAGGCTTACTACTAACACCGGGGAGCTGTTTTTT.

The chain employs TRBV28 and TRBJ2-5, with a weak D call TRBD1 (5 bases). V shed 3 bases and J shed 3 bases, with 11 bases lying between them. CDR1 is MDHEN, CDR2 SYDVKM, per germline. This CDR3 region has 14 residues. This chain's CDR3 is CASSFLRQKETQYF. The CDR3 DNA reads as TGTGCCAGCAGTTTTTTGAGACAGAAAGAGACCCAGTACTTC.

This clonotype has ten or more counts. The chain is built from TRBV11-2 and TRBJ1-1; D uncertain. This CDR3 is 15 amino acids long. Trimming removed 0 bases from V and 3 bases from J, with 11 bases in between. The V gene's germline CDR1 is SGHAT and CDR2 FQNNGV. The CDR3 is CASSLDPGWDTEAFF. CDR3 bases: TGTGCCAGCAGCTTAGATCCGGGGTGGGACACTGAAGCTTTCTTT.

The chain carries TRBV12-3 or TRBV12-4 and TRBJ2-4; D may be TRBD2 (5 bases). The V end was cut by 5 bases, the J end by 7 bases, with 9 bases between. The CDR3 spans 12 residues. The DNA of the CDR3 is TGTGCCAGCAGTGGGAGTGGGAACATTCAGTACTTC. This sequence encodes CASSGSGNIQYF.

This clonotype came up many times. The rearrangement links TRBV6-1 to TRBJ1-1; possible D gene TRBD1, 5 bases. Germline V gives CDR1 MNHNS, CDR2 SASEGT. This CDR3 region has 14 residues. Trimming shortened V by 6 bases and J by 1 base, and 12 bases separated the two germline ends. The CDR3: CASSLNGANTEAFF. The DNA for the CDR3 is TGTGCCAGCAGCCTAAATGGGGCGAACACTGAAGCTTTCTTT.

A note on this clonotype: One end of the junction is discordant with germline, which a read error may explain. The chain carries TRBV5-1 and TRBJ2-2; weak D call: TRBD1 (6 bases). Germline-derived CDR1 and CDR2 are SGHRS and YFSETQ. The CDR3 has 14 residues. CDR3 sequence (DNA): TGCTCCAGCAGCTTGGGACACCTCACCGGGGAGCTGTTTTTT. Its translation: CSSSLGHLTGELFF.

The chain uses TRBV3-1 and TRBJ1-2; TRBD1 matches 8 bases. The CDR3 is made up of 14 amino acids. Germline trimming cut 3 bases from V and 4 bases from J; bases unmatched to any gene: 4. Germline loops: CDR1 LGHDT, CDR2 YNNKEL (reference sequence). The CDR3 loop reads CASSHQDRVYGYTF. CDR3 nucleotide sequence: TGTGCCAGCAGCCATCAGGACAGGGTCTATGGCTACACCTTC.

The chain employs TRBV12-5 and TRBJ2-7, with 10 positions matching TRBD1. The CDR3 covers 15 residues. In germline, CDR1 is LGHNT, CDR2 FRNRAP. After removal of 5 bases from V and 3 bases from J, the junction contained 7 bases not matched to a gene. CDR3 DNA sequence: TGTGCTAGTGGTAGGTCGGGGACAGGGGACTACGAGCAGTACTTC. This sequence encodes CASGRSGTGDYEQYF.

This chain connects TRBV2 to TRBJ1-1, with D tentatively TRBD1 (6 bases). Germline values: CDR1 SNHLY, CDR2 FYNNEI. The CDR3 is 14 residues long. V was shortened by 11 bases and J by 4 bases, with 20 bases between the two germline ends. The CDR3 spells CAALGGDKLTEAFF. As DNA, the CDR3 is TGTGCCGCACTCGGGGGGGACAAGCTCACTGAAGCTTTCTTT.

This chain links TRBV30 with TRBJ1-2, with TRBD1 matching 8 bases. The CDR3 runs to 13 residues. V lost 3 bases to trimming and J lost 6 bases; unmatched junction nucleotides: 6. The germline CDR1 and CDR2 sequences are GTSNPN and SVGIG (reference sequence). CDR3 DNA: TGTGCCTGGAGCGGACAGGGAAAGAATGGCTACACCTTC. Residues: CAWSGQGKNGYTF.

The chain couples TRBV18 to TRBJ1-5; D is unclear. Germline lookup yields CDR1 KGHSH and CDR2 LQKENI. This CDR3 is 14 amino acids long. Trimming removed 0 bases from V and 0 bases from J, with 3 bases in between. The DNA for the CDR3 is TGTGCCAGCTCACCACCTCATAGCAATCAGCCCCAGCATTTT. Its translation is CASSPPHSNQPQHF.

This clonotype came up many times. The chain is built from TRBV6-1 and TRBJ2-7; 10 positions agree with TRBD2. V gave up 8 bases and J gave up 4 bases; unmatched junction bases: 11. This CDR3 has 15 amino acids. Per germline, CDR1 MNHNS and CDR2 SASEGT. The CDR3 DNA is TGTGCCAGCTCTGAGTTTAGCGGGGGGTCGTACGAGCAGTACTTC. Protein sequence: CASSEFSGGSYEQYF.